The rows below give T cell receptor beta chains drawn from one sample of a study of T cell responses to AZD1222 COVID-19 vaccine. Sequenced by immunoSEQ multiplex PCR; TCRdb stores in-frame clones only, minus some. Here the sample spans fewer than 130,000 clones, about 93% being singletons. Sequenced here: peripheral blood, sampled on day 0 of AZD1222 vaccination. These TCRs come from an adult in good health. Both conserved end residues are part of each CDR3. D genes are given only for firm matches. The size of a clone is reported for some rows only, either as once, few or many, or as a class for expanded clones.

clone size	J gene	V gene	D gene	CDR3 DNA	CDR3 protein
.	TRBJ1-6	TRBV19	.	TGTGCCAGTAGTATGATGGCGGCCCATTTTGATTCACCCCTCCACTTT	CASSMMAAHFDSPLHF
.	TRBJ2-2	TRBV11-3	.	TGTGCCAGCAGCTTAGCAGGGAACACCGGGGAGCTGTTTTTT	CASSLAGNTGELFF
.	TRBJ1-2	TRBV18	.	TGTGCCAGCTCACCAATGGGGGGGAACCTGGGGAAAGCGAACTATGGCTACACCTTC	CASSPMGGNLGKANYGYTF
.	TRBJ1-1	TRBV3-1/TRBV3-2	.	TGTGCCAGCAGACCCTCTGGCTCCACTGAAGCTTTCTTT	CASRPSGSTEAFF
.	TRBJ1-5	TRBV21-1	.	TGTGCCAGCACGCACCCGTATAGCAATCAGCCCCAGCATTTT	CASTHPYSNQPQHF
once	TRBJ2-3	TRBV29-1	.	TGCAGCGTTGAAAGTGATCCTTTCACAGATACGCAGTATTTT	CSVESDPFTDTQYF
.	TRBJ1-5	TRBV2	.	TGTGCCAGCATGGCGGGGATCAATCAGCCCCAGCATTTT	CASMAGINQPQHF
.	TRBJ1-6	TRBV28	.	TGTGCCAGCAAGGTGGGATGGAATTCACCCCTCCACTTT	CASKVGWNSPLHF
.	TRBJ2-3	TRBV4-2	TRBD1	TGTGCCAGCAGCACGACAGGGGGCAAGAGAGATACGCAGTATTTT	CASSTTGGKRDTQYF
.	TRBJ1-1	TRBV6-4	.	TGTGCCAGCAGTGAAAACGTCAACACTGAAGCTTTCTTT	CASSENVNTEAFF
.	TRBJ2-5	TRBV29-1	.	TGCAGCGCCATTCGGCGGGGAGCGGCATTAGAGACCCAGTACTTC	CSAIRRGAALETQYF
.	TRBJ2-1	TRBV5-6	.	TGTGCCAGCAGCTTGTGGGTACAGTCGATCTATTACAATGAGCAGTTCTTC	CASSLWVQSIYYNEQFF
.	TRBJ1-1	TRBV11-3	.	TGTGCCAGCAGCTCTCACTGGGGGACTGAAGCTTTCTTT	CASSSHWGTEAFF
.	TRBJ1-4	TRBV27	.	TGTGCCAGCAGGGGACCTAATGAAAAACTGTTTTTT	CASRGPNEKLFF
.	TRBJ2-5	TRBV7-8	TRBD2	TGTGCCAGCTGGGCCTTAGCGGGGGAGAAGACCCAGTACTTC	CASWALAGEKTQYF
once	TRBJ2-5	TRBV7-9	.	TGTGCCAGCAGCTTAAGGGGGGGAGGCTTTGGAGAGACCCAGTACTTC	CASSLRGGGFGETQYF
.	TRBJ2-5	TRBV7-2	TRBD2	TGTGCCACTGGACTAGCGGGGGGCCAAGAGACCCAGTACTTC	CATGLAGGQETQYF
.	TRBJ2-3	TRBV10-3	.	TGTGCCATCAAAAAGGATCAGGGGTTTTCAGATACGCAGTATTTT	CAIKKDQGFSDTQYF
.	TRBJ1-5	TRBV10-1	.	TGCGCCAGTGCCCCGATCCAAGGGAGCAATCAGCCCCAGCATTTT	CASAPIQGSNQPQHF
few	TRBJ1-2	TRBV6-6	.	TGTGCCAGCGGCCCCGCTAACCATGGCTACACCTTC	CASGPANHGYTF
.	TRBJ2-2	TRBV2	.	TGTGCCAGCAGTGAAACAGGGGGGGCAACCGGGGAGCTGTTTTTT	CASSETGGATGELFF
.	TRBJ1-3	TRBV18	TRBD1	TGTGCCAGCTCACCCTTAGACAGGGGGGACTCTGGAAACACCATATATTTT	CASSPLDRGDSGNTIYF
.	TRBJ1-3	TRBV27	.	TGTGCCAGCAGGGTAGGGGCGGTCTCTGGAAACACCATATATTTT	CASRVGAVSGNTIYF
.	TRBJ1-2	TRBV10-3	.	TGTGCCATCAGTGACAGGGAAAGTAACTATGGCTACACCTTC	CAISDRESNYGYTF
once	TRBJ1-2	TRBV27	.	TGTGCCAGCAGTTTAGTGTGGTCAGAGACTAACTATGGCTACACCTTC	CASSLVWSETNYGYTF
.	TRBJ1-2	TRBV30	.	TGTGCCTGGAGTATTCGCAGGGAAGTTAACTATGGCTACACCTTC	CAWSIRREVNYGYTF
.	TRBJ2-7	TRBV21-1	.	TGTGCCAGCAGCGCCGAAGCTCTGGACACGGGAGCCTCCTACGAGCAGTACTTC	CASSAEALDTGASYEQYF
once	TRBJ1-1	TRBV3-1/TRBV3-2	.	TGTGCCAGCAGCCGGAACACTGAAGCTTTCTTT	CASSRNTEAFF
.	TRBJ1-5	TRBV12-3/TRBV12-4	.	TGTGCCAGCAGTTTAGCGGAGGGTCAGCCCCAGCATTTT	CASSLAEGQPQHF
.	TRBJ1-4	TRBV6-1	.	TGTGCCAGCAGTGACCTTGGGGGGAAAAATGAAAAACTGTTTTTT	CASSDLGGKNEKLFF
.	TRBJ1-1	TRBV2	TRBD1	TGTGCCAGTAGGGACAGGATGAATAGAGGAGCTTTCTTT	CASRDRMNRGAFF
.	TRBJ2-7	TRBV5-1	TRBD1	TGCGCCAGCAGCTTGAGTTACGGACAGGCTCTACGAGAGCAGTACTTC	CASSLSYGQALREQYF
.	TRBJ1-2	TRBV6-2/TRBV6-3	.	TGTGCCAGCAGTTACTCGAACCGGGTCAACTATGGCTACACCTTC	CASSYSNRVNYGYTF